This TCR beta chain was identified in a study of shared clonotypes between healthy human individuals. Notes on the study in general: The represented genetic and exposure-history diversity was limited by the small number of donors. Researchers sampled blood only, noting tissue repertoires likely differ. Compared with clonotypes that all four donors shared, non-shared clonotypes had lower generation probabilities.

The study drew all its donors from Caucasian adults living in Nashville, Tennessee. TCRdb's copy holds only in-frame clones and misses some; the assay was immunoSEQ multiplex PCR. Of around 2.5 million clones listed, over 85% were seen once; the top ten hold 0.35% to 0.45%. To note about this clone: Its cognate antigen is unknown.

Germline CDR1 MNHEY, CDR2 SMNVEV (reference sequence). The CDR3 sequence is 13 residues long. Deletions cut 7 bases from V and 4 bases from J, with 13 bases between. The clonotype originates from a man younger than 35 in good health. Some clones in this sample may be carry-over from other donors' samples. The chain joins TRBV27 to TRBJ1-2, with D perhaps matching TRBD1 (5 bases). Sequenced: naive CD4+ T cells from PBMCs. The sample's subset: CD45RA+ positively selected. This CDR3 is CASTPGQGYGYTF. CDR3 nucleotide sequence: TGTGCCAGCACCCCCGGCCAGGGCTATGGCTACACCTTC.